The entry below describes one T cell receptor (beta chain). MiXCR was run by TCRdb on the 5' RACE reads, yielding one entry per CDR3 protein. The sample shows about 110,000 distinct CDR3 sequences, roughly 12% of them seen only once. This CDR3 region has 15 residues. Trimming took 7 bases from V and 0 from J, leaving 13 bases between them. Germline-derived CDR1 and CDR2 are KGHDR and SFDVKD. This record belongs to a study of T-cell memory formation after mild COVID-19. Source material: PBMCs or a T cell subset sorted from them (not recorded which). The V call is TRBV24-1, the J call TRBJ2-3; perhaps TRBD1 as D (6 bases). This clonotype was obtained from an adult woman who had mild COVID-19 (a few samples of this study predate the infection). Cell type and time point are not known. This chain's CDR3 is CATRPGQGSTDTQYF. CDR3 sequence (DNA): TGTGCCACCAGGCCGGGACAAGGAAGCACAGATACGCAGTATTTT.